This TCR beta chain stems from a study of identical twins. With template switching, a universal primer site was added, and the cDNA carried unique molecular identifiers. TCRdb ran MiXCR on the 5' RACE reads and lists one entry per CDR3 protein. The repertoire holds 450,000 to 600,000 distinct CDR3 sequences, about a fifth seen once, with 0.4% to 0.6% in the top ten. Each donor (without exception) was a healthy Caucasian. The data were also submitted as part of a second study, on yellow fever vaccine responses in identical twins. That report notes: Twins' vaccine T cell responses were reported to seem partly convergent and partly personalized.

Sequencing used CD4+ T cells sorted from blood. This clonotype was sampled from a woman aged 18-29 years in good health.

CDR3 coding DNA: TGTGCCACCCAGGGGGCGGGCTCCGACTCTGGGGCCAACGTCCTGACTTTC. Amino acids: CATQGAGSDSGANVLTF. The chain employs TRBV10-3 and TRBJ2-6; TRBD1 aligns across 8 bases. Germline V gene lookup returns CDR1 ENHRY and CDR2 SYGVKD. Losses at the gene ends were 10 bases for V and 0 bases for J; bases not matched to a gene: 11. The CDR3 totals 17 residues.